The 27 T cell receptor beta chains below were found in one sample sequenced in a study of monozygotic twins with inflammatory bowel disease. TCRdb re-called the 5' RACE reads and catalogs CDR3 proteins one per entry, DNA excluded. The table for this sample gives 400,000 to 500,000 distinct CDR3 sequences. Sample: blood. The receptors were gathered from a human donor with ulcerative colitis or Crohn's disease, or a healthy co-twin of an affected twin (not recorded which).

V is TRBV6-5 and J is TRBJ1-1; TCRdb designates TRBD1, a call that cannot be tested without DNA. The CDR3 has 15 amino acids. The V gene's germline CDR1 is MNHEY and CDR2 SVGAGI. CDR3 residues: CASSSADRPNTEAFF.

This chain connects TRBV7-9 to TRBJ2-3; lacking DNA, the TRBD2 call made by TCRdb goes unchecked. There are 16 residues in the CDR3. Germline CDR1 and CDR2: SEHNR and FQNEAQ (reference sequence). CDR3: CASSLIRLAEGDTQYF.

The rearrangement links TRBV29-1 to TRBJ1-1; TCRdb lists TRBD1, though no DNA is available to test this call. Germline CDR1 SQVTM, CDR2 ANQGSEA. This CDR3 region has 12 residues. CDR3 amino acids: CSVGWAYTEAFF.

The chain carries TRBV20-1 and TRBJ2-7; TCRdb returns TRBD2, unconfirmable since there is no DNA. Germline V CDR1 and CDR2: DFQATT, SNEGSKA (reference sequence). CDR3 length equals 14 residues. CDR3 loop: CSVPQRSTTGEEYF.

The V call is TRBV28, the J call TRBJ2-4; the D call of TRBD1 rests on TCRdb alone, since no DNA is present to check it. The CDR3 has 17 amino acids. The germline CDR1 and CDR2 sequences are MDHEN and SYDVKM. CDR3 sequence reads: CASSSSPGWGSKNIQYF.

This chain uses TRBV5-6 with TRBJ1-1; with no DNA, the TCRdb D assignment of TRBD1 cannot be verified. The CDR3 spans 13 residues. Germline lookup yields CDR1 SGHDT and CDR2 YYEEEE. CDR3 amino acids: CASSLVQGPEAFF.

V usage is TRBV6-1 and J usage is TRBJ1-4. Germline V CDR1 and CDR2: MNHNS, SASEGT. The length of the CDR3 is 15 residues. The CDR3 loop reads CASSVSAGSIEKLFF.

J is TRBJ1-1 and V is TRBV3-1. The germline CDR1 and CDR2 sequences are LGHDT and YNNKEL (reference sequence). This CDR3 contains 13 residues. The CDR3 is CASSQHGEPEAFF.

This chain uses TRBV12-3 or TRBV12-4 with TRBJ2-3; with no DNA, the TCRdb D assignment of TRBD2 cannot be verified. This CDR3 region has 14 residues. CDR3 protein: CASSFTSGIDTQYF.

The CDR3 reads CSARRQTGGQYF. The chain recombines TRBV20-1 with TRBJ2-3; the TCRdb call, TRBD1, lacks DNA for checking. CDR3 size: 12 residues. Looked up from germline, CDR1 is DFQATT and CDR2 is SNEGSKA (reference sequence).

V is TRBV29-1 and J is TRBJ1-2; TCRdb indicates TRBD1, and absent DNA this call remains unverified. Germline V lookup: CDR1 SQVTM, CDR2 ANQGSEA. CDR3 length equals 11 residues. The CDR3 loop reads CSVGTDYGYTF.

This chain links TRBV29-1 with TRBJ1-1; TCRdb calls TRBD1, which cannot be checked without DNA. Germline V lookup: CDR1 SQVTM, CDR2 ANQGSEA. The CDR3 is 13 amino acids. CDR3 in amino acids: CSLEWAGSTEAFF.

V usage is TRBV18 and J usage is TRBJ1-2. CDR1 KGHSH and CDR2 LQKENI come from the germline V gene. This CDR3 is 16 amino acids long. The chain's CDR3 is CASSPPGRTSGYGYTF.

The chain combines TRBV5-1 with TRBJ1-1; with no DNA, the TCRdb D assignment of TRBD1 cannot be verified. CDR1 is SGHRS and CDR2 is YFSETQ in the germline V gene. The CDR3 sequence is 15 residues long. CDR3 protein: CASSLGGGWNTEAFF.

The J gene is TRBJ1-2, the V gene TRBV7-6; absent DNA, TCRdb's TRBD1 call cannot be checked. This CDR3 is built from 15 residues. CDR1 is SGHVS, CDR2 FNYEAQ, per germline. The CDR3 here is CASSLRGDMADGYTF.

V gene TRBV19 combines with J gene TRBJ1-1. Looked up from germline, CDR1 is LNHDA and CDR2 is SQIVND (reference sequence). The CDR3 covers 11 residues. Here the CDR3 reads CASRTDSEAFF.

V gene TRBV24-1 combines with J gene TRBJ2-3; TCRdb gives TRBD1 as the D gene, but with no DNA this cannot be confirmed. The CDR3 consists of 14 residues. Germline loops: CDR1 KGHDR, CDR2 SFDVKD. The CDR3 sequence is CATSETGGTDTQYF.

CDR3 loop: CASSSPGGGRNSPLHF. The V and J genes are TRBV27 and TRBJ1-6; TCRdb lists TRBD1, though no DNA is available to test this call. The germline CDR1 and CDR2 sequences are MNHEY and SMNVEV (reference sequence). The CDR3 has 16 amino acids.

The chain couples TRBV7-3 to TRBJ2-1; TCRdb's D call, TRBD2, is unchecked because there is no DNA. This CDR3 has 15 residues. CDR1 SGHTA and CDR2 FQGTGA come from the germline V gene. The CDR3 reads CASSLTPGLNNEQFF.

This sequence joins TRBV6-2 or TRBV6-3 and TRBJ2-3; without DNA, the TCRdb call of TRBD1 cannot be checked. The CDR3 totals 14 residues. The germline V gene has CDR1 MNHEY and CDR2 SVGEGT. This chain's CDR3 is CASSYSGAADTQYF.

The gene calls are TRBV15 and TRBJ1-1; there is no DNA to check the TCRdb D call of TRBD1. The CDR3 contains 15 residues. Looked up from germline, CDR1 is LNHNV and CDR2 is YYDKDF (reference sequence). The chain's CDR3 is CATSKTGQSNTEAFF.

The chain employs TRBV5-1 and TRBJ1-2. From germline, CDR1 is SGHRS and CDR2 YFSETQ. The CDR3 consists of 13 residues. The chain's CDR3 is CASSWDLFEGYTF.

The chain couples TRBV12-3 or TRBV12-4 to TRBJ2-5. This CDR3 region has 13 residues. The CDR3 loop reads CASGRASLETQYF.

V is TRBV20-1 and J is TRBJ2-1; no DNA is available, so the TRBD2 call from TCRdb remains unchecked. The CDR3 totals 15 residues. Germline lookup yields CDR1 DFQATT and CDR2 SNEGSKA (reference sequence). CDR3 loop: CSARQAGGAYNEQFF.

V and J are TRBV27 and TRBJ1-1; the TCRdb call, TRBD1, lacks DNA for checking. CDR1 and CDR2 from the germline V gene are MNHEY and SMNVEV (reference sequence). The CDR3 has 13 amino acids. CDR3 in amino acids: CASSYQGASEAFF.

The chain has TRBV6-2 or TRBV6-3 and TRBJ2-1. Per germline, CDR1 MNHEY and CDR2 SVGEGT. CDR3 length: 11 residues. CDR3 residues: CASRIYNEQFF.

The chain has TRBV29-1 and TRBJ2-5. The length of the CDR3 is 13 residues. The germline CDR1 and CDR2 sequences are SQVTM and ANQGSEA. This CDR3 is CSVEGRAWETQYF.